The 8 T cell receptor beta chains reported below all come from one sample, sequenced in a study of cytomegalovirus exposure and HLA in healthy donors. PCR employed 60 Vbeta and 13 Jbeta primers. Assay used: immunoSEQ multiplex PCR; TCRdb lists only in-frame clones, some missing. The data hold about 180,000 clones, with 75% observed a single time. The sequenced sample was PBMCs. The source of these receptors is a male donor in good health and CMV-seronegative.

The chain links TRBV7-8 to TRBJ1-2; TRBD1 matches at 9 bases. CDR3 size: 16 residues. Germline lookup yields CDR1 SGHVS and CDR2 FQNEAQ. V shed 5 bases, J shed 6 bases, and the junction held 13 bases outside the gene matches. This CDR3 reads CASSQGTGLLLDGYTF. In nucleotides, the CDR3 is TGTGCCAGCAGCCAGGGGACAGGGCTTCTTTTGGATGGCTACACCTTC. Full variable domain (rest looked up from reference TRBV7-8 and TRBJ1-2): GAGVSQSPRYKVAKRGQDVALRCDPISGHVSLFWYQQALGQGPEFLTYFQNEAQLDKSGLPSDRFFAERPEGSVSTLKIQRTQQEDSAVYLCASSQGTGLLLDGYTFGSGTRLTVV.

V and J are TRBV6-4 and TRBJ2-2; 12 nucleotides line up with TRBD2. The germline gives CDR1 MRHNA, CDR2 SNTAGT. CDR3 length: 15 residues. V dropped 5 bases and J dropped 5; count of bases not matched to a gene: 3. Here the CDR3 DNA reads TGTGCCAGCAGTTCTGGACTAGCGGGGACCGGGGAGCTGTTTTTT. Its translation: CASSSGLAGTGELFF.

For this clone: Other DNA sequences in the sample encode the same CDR3. This sequence joins TRBV30 and TRBJ1-5, with D hard to call. V was clipped by 0 bases and J by 4 bases, with 10 bases between them. CDR1 GTSNPN and CDR2 SVGIG come from the germline V gene (reference sequence). CDR3 length: 14 residues. The CDR3 nucleotides are TGTGCCTGGAGTGTACGGACGGGGAATCAGCCCCAGCATTTT. Protein product: CAWSVRTGNQPQHF.

This chain links TRBV7-9 with TRBJ2-5; tentatively, D is TRBD1 (6 bases). With the DNA end fitting TRBJ2-7 better, the J assignment may be wrong. This CDR3 region has 14 residues. Germline lookup yields CDR1 SEHNR and CDR2 FQNEAQ (reference sequence). The DNA for the CDR3 is TGTGCCAGCAGCTCCGGACAGACACCCTACGAGCAGTACTTC. Encoded protein: CASSSGQTPYEQYF.

The rearrangement links TRBV19 to TRBJ1-5; 8 nucleotides agree with TRBD1. J was trimmed by 0 bases and V by 6 bases; bases with no gene match: 10. Germline assignment: CDR1 LNHDA and CDR2 SQIVND (reference sequence). This CDR3 is built from 17 residues. The DNA of the CDR3 is TGTGCCAGTAGGGGGGGACAGGCGCCTTATAGCAATCAGCCCCAGCATTTT. Its translation: CASRGGQAPYSNQPQHF.

This sequence joins TRBV4-1 and TRBJ2-3; D perhaps matches TRBD2 (6 bases). V was pared by 1 base and J by 1 base, with 9 bases between. CDR1 and CDR2 (germline): MGHRA, YSYEKL. The CDR3 covers 15 residues. The CDR3 loop is CASSQGERGTDTQYF. The CDR3 region has the DNA TGCGCCAGCAGCCAAGGGGAGCGGGGCACAGATACGCAGTATTTT.

This clone was observed once. The chain recombines TRBV19 with TRBJ2-4, with D possibly matching TRBD1 (6 bases). V gave up 3 bases and J gave up 0 bases, with 12 bases separating them. Per the germline V gene, CDR1 is LNHDA and CDR2 is SQIVND (reference sequence). This CDR3 is built from 16 residues. This CDR3 is CASSIYRDLAKNIQYF. The CDR3 DNA reads TGTGCCAGTAGTATCTACAGGGACCTAGCCAAAAACATTCAGTACTTC.

V is TRBV27 and J is TRBJ2-5; D possibly corresponds to TRBD1 (7 bases). Germline CDR1 MNHEY, CDR2 SMNVEV (reference sequence). The CDR3 contains 14 residues. The germline V and J ends were trimmed by 1 base and 7 bases, with 13 bases remaining between them. CDR3 nucleotide sequence: TGTGCCAGCAGTTTATTGGCAGGGGGAGGGACCCAGTACTTC. Translating gives CASSLLAGGGTQYF.